This T cell receptor (beta chain) was recorded in a study of blood T cell repertoires in COVID-19. Looking at the study overall: T cells, B-cell-depleted T cells, or PBMCs provided the cDNA or gDNA that served as material.

This table comes from immunoSEQ multiplex PCR, and its TCRdb copy is limited to in-frame clones, with some not included. The sample records about 480,000 clones, around 90% being singletons. Living in 24 US areas, the participants were between 18 and 89 years of age. Categorization into cohorts depended on clinical history that participants reported. J lost 7 bases, V lost 0 bases, and 8 bases had no gene match. Germline V gene sequence: CDR1 SQVTM, CDR2 ANQGSEA. The length of the CDR3 is 14 residues. The chain has TRBV29-1 and TRBJ1-2, with TRBD1 identical over 7 bases. Sequencing used PBMCs or T cells enriched from blood (not recorded which). The clonotype originates from a young woman with acute COVID-19. The CDR3 sequence: CSVEDPDRVGGYTF. DNA of the CDR3: TGCAGCGTTGAAGACCCCGACAGGGTTGGTGGCTACACCTTC.